A single sample is the source of the 23 T cell receptor beta chains below, sequenced in a study of CD8+CD57+ T cells in acquired aplastic anemia. Genomic DNA, the template, was used for profiling of the TCR beta VDJ and CDR3. A single record per CDR3 protein comes from TCRdb applying MiXCR to the reads. The sample shows some 120,000 distinct CDR3 sequences, approximately 50% of them seen only once. Patients picked for sequencing had shown CD8+CD57+ cell expansion detected by flow cytometry. The source material was sorted CD4+, CD8+, or CD8+CD57+ T cells (not recorded which) from PBMCs. These TCRs come from a human donor with aplastic anemia.

This clonotype was counted a few times. The genes are TRBV4-2 and TRBJ2-1, with 12 bases lining up with TRBD2. The germline gives CDR1 LGHNA, CDR2 YNFKEQ. The CDR3 extends over 16 amino acids. Trimming cost V 3 bases and J 8 bases; bases outside gene matches: 8. Here the CDR3 reads CASSHETSGGPHEQFF. For the CDR3, the DNA is TGTGCCAGCAGCCATGAGACTAGCGGGGGACCCCATGAGCAGTTCTTC.

The chain is built from TRBV7-2 and TRBJ2-3, with D hard to call. CDR3 length: 13 residues. CDR1 and CDR2 from the germline V gene are SGHTA and FQGNSA. Trimming shortened V by 6 bases and J by 6 bases, and 13 bases separated the two germline ends. CDR3 residues: CASSPSYVDTQYF. Written as DNA, the CDR3 is TGTGCCAGCAGTCCCTCCTACGTGGATACGCAGTATTTT.

The V gene is TRBV24-1, the J gene TRBJ2-2, with TRBD2 identical over 14 bases. Germline CDR1 reads KGHDR; CDR2 reads SFDVKD. The CDR3 is made up of 16 amino acids. V was clipped by 5 bases and J by 8 bases; unmatched bases: 6. CDR3 coding DNA: TGTGCCACCAGTGCAATGGGGACTAGCGGGAGAGGGGAGCTGTTTTTT. It codes for CATSAMGTSGRGELFF.

V usage is TRBV10-3 and J usage is TRBJ2-1; D remains unclear. The V gene lost 2 bases and the J gene lost 2 bases, with 4 bases spanning the gap. CDR3 size: 13 residues. Per the germline V gene, CDR1 is ENHRY and CDR2 is SYGVKD. The CDR3 nucleotides are TGTGCCATCAGTGAGGCGGCCTACAATGAGCAGTTCTTC. Protein: CAISEAAYNEQFF.

This sequence joins TRBV7-3 and TRBJ2-2, with D possibly TRBD2 on 5 matching bases. The ends were cut back, 3 bases at V and 2 bases at J, with 10 bases in the middle. The CDR3 has 15 residues. Germline V gene sequence: CDR1 SGHTA, CDR2 FQGTGA. CDR3 DNA sequence: TGTGCCAGCAGCTTCGATACGGGAAACACCGGGGAGCTGTTTTTT. It specifies CASSFDTGNTGELFF. Full variable domain (rest looked up from reference TRBV7-3 and TRBJ2-2): GAGVSQTPSNKVTEKGKYVELRCDPISGHTALYWYRQSLGQGPEFLIYFQGTGAADDSGLPNDRFFAVRPEGSVSTLKIQRTERGDSAVYLCASSFDTGNTGELFFGEGSRLTVL.

This chain uses TRBV15 with TRBJ2-7; D unresolved. CDR3 length: 11 residues. Per germline, CDR1 LNHNV and CDR2 YYDKDF (reference sequence). V lost 3 bases and J 3 bases, leaving 3 bases between the germline ends. CDR3 DNA: TGTGCCACCAGCAGCAGCTACGAGCAGTACTTC. It translates to CATSSSYEQYF.

Notes on this clonotype: At one boundary the junction diverges from the germline segment, which might be a read error. V usage is TRBV15 and J usage is TRBJ1-1; weak D call: TRBD1 (5 bases). The CDR3 has 11 residues. Germline V gene lookup returns CDR1 LNHNV and CDR2 YYDKDF (reference sequence). As DNA, the CDR3 is TGTCCCACCCAGGGGAACACTGAAGCTTTCTTT. Residues: CPTQGNTEAFF. Combining the CDR3 with reference TRBV15 and TRBJ1-1 gives the whole variable domain DAMVIQNPRYQVTQFGKPVTLSCSQTLNHNVMYWYQQKSSQAPKLLFHYYDKDFNNEADTPDNFQSRRPNTSFCFLDIRSPGLGDTAMYLCPTQGNTEAFFGQGTRLTVV.

V gene TRBV20-1 combines with J gene TRBJ2-2; 9 nucleotides match TRBD2. After removal of 0 bases from V and 7 bases from J, the junction contained 6 bases not matched to a gene. Germline CDR1 is DFQATT and CDR2 is SNEGSKA (reference sequence). The CDR3 runs 15 residues. CDR3 DNA: TGCAGTGCTAGAGATAGCGGGAGTACGGTCGGGGAGCTGTTTTTT. Residues: CSARDSGSTVGELFF.

The rearrangement links TRBV24-1 to TRBJ2-1; 7 nucleotides match TRBD2. Trimming at V came to 0 bases and at J to 2 bases, leaving 6 bases not matched to a gene. This CDR3 contains 17 residues. Germline V gene data show CDR1 as KGHDR and CDR2 as SFDVKD. The CDR3 sequence: CATSDLRGEGTYNEQFF. The CDR3 nucleotides are TGTGCCACCAGTGATTTGCGCGGGGAGGGAACCTACAATGAGCAGTTCTTC.

This chain joins TRBV2 and TRBJ1-6; tentatively, D is TRBD1 (5 bases). The germline CDR1 and CDR2 sequences are SNHLY and FYNNEI. V was clipped by 6 bases and J by 8 bases, with 20 bases between them. This CDR3 is built from 16 residues. The CDR3 DNA is TGTGCCAGCAGACAACGAGGGACGCGGACCTATTCACCCCTCCACTTT. Its translation is CASRQRGTRTYSPLHF.

The CDR3 loop is CASSEMRDRVSYNEQFF. CDR3 nucleotide sequence: TGTGCCAGCAGTGAAATGCGGGACAGAGTCTCCTACAATGAGCAGTTCTTC. The V and J genes are TRBV25-1 and TRBJ2-1; TRBD1 is a possible D gene (7 bases). V gave up 2 bases and J gave up 0 bases, with 14 bases separating them. The CDR3 is 17 residues long. CDR1 is MGHDK, CDR2 SYGVNS, per germline. Together with reference TRBV25-1 and TRBJ2-1, the CDR3 gives the full variable domain: EADIYQTPRYLVIGTGKKITLECSQTMGHDKMYWYQQDPGMELHLIHYSYGVNSTEKGDLSSESTVSRIRTEHFPLTLESARPSHTSQYLCASSEMRDRVSYNEQFFGPGTRLTVL.

This clonotype was seen more than once but under ten times. The chain carries TRBV24-1 and TRBJ1-5; D might be TRBD1 (5 bases). The CDR3 runs 14 residues. Trimming removed 6 bases at V and 3 bases at J, with 11 bases between. Germline CDR1 is KGHDR and CDR2 is SFDVKD. CDR3 bases: TGTGCCACCAGTCCCCCAGGGCCCAATCAGCCCCAGCATTTT. This sequence encodes CATSPPGPNQPQHF.

V and J are TRBV15 and TRBJ2-5; D is perhaps TRBD2 (7 bases). The V and J ends lost 0 bases and 4 bases respectively, with 15 bases between them. The CDR3 has 16 residues. The germline V gene has CDR1 LNHNV and CDR2 YYDKDF (reference sequence). CDR3 coding DNA: TGTGCCACCAGCAGAGAGGATAGGGGGGGACCAGAGACCCAGTACTTC. Its protein is CATSREDRGGPETQYF.

CDR3 DNA sequence: TGCAGTGCCACGAGCGGGGTTAACACCTACGAGCAGTACTTC. It specifies CSATSGVNTYEQYF. This rearrangement joins TRBV20-1 to TRBJ2-7, with TRBD2 identical over 7 bases. The V gene's germline CDR1 is DFQATT and CDR2 SNEGSKA (reference sequence). The junction had 10 bases not matched to a gene; V was cut back by 6 bases and J by 2 bases. This CDR3 contains 14 residues.

This chain joins TRBV15 and TRBJ2-1; D is unclear. CDR3 length: 12 amino acids. The ends were cut back, 3 bases at V and 5 bases at J, with 5 bases in the middle. The germline V gene has CDR1 LNHNV and CDR2 YYDKDF (reference sequence). CDR3 in amino acids: CATSRLNNEQFF. DNA of the CDR3: TGTGCCACCAGCAGGTTGAACAATGAGCAGTTCTTC.

The chain recombines TRBV5-6 with TRBJ2-4, with 11 bases identical to TRBD1. The CDR3 loop spans 18 amino acids. Trimming took 4 bases from V and 0 from J; bases not matched to a gene: 9. The germline CDR1 and CDR2 sequences are SGHDT and YYEEEE. The CDR3 protein is CASSTAWDRGLAKNIQYF. The CDR3 bases are TGTGCCAGCAGCACCGCTTGGGACAGGGGGTTAGCCAAAAACATTCAGTACTTC.

This clonotype was detected a few times. One end of the junction fails to match germline, which may point to a read error. The chain recombines TRBV3-1 with TRBJ2-5, with D perhaps matching TRBD1 (6 bases). The CDR3 has 15 amino acids. CDR1 LGHDT and CDR2 YNNKEL come from the germline V gene (reference sequence). The chain's CDR3 is CASSQDMGHQETQYF. The DNA of the CDR3 is TGTGCCAGCAGCCAAGATATGGGACACCAGGAGACCCAGTACTTC.

There are many counts of this clonotype. The gene calls are TRBV5-1 and TRBJ2-7, with 7 bases aligning to TRBD1. The CDR3 covers 13 residues. The J segment lost 4 bases and the V segment lost 3 bases, leaving 4 bases of the junction unmatched. CDR1 is SGHRS and CDR2 is YFSETQ in the germline V gene. In DNA form, the CDR3 reads TGCGCCAGCAGCTGGGGGACAGATTACGAGCAGTACTTC. It specifies CASSWGTDYEQYF.

V is TRBV15 and J is TRBJ2-7; D may be TRBD2 (5 bases). The CDR3 extends over 16 amino acids. Trimming removed 0 bases from V and 2 bases from J, with 14 bases in between. Germline loops: CDR1 LNHNV, CDR2 YYDKDF (reference sequence). The CDR3 coding sequence is TGTGCCACCAGCAGAGATTCTAGACCGGGAACCTACGAGCAGTACTTC. Its translation is CATSRDSRPGTYEQYF.

The chain uses TRBV10-3 and TRBJ1-3; no definite D call. CDR1 is ENHRY, CDR2 SYGVKD, per germline. The CDR3 has 14 residues. V was trimmed by 8 bases and J by 0 bases, leaving 11 bases between them. Written as DNA, the CDR3 is TGTGCCATCTCTAGTTCAAGCTCTGGAAACACCATATATTTT. This gives the protein CAISSSSSGNTIYF.

This clonotype was counted once. The CDR3 spells CASSLMYGVSSGANVLTF. As DNA, the CDR3 is TGTGCCAGCAGCTTAATGTACGGGGTTAGCTCTGGGGCCAACGTCCTGACTTTC. The V gene is TRBV7-3, the J gene TRBJ2-6; possibly TRBD2 for D (5 bases). Germline V gives CDR1 SGHTA, CDR2 FQGTGA. V lost 1 base to trimming and J lost 0 bases, with 13 bases between them. The CDR3 spans 18 residues.

The rearrangement joins TRBV10-3 to TRBJ2-1; D is possibly TRBD2 (5 bases). The germline gives CDR1 ENHRY, CDR2 SYGVKD. The CDR3 runs to 12 residues. This CDR3 is CAITSSYNEQFF. The CDR3 region has the DNA TGTGCTATAACTAGCTCCTACAATGAGCAGTTCTTC.

The rearrangement joins TRBV29-1 to TRBJ2-7; D is uncertain. Per the germline V gene, CDR1 is SQVTM and CDR2 is ANQGSEA. The CDR3 totals 12 residues. Trimming stripped 4 bases from V and 0 bases from J, with 7 bases between. CDR3 sequence: CSVGVGSYEQYF. CDR3 bases: TGCAGCGTTGGGGTGGGCTCCTACGAGCAGTACTTC.